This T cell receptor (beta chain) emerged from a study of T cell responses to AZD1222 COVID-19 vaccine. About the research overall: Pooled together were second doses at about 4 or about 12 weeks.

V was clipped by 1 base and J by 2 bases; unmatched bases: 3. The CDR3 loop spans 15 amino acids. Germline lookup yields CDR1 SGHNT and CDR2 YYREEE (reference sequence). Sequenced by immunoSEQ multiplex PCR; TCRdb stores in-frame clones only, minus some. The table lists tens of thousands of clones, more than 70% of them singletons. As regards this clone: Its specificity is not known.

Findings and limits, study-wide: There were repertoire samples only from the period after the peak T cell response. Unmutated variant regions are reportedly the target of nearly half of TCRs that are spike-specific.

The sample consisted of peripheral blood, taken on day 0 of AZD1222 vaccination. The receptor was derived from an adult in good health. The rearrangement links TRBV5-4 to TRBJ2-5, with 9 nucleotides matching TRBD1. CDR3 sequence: CASSLRTGDQETQYF. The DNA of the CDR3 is TGTGCCAGCAGCTTGCGGACAGGGGATCAAGAGACCCAGTACTTC. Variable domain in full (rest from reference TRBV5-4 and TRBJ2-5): ETGVTQSPTHLIKTRGQQVTLRCSSQSGHNTVSWYQQALGQGPQFIFQYYREEENGRGNFPPRFSGLQFPNYSSELNVNALELDDSALYLCASSLRTGDQETQYFGPGTRLLVL.